This entry lists 22 T cell receptor beta chains sequenced from one sample in a study of shared clonotypes between healthy human individuals. Here immunoSEQ multiplex PCR was the method, and the copy in TCRdb shows in-frame clones only, minus some. This table holds about 690,000 clones, 90% found once. The sequenced sample consisted of memory CD8+ T cells from PBMCs. The subset denotes: CD45RO+ cells pooled with CCR7-negative TemRA cells. These receptors were taken from a man between 18 and 29 years old in good health. Some clones in this sample may be carry-over from other donors' samples.

Points on this clone: Its ends do not fully match the called genes, so a read error is possible. The rearrangement uses TRBV7-9 and TRBJ2-4, with a possible D match to TRBD1 (6 bases). Germline V CDR1 and CDR2: SEHNR, FQNEAQ (reference sequence). The CDR3 is 14 amino acids. The CDR3 DNA is TGTGCCAGCAGCTCGATTACCATGACAGGCACTCCGGACTTC. Translated, it gives CASSSITMTGTPDF.

The chain joins TRBV6-5 to TRBJ2-1; D is perhaps TRBD1 (6 bases). Germline loops: CDR1 MNHEY, CDR2 SVGAGI. The V gene lost 6 bases and the J gene lost 6 bases, with 15 bases spanning the gap. The CDR3 has 14 amino acids. Here the CDR3 reads CASSWGLLGNEQFF. In DNA form, the CDR3 reads TGTGCCAGCAGCTGGGGGCTCCTAGGCAATGAGCAGTTCTTC.

A note on this clone: Mismatch with germline at one junction end may stem from a read error. The genes are TRBV7-9 and TRBJ2-1; possibly TRBD1 or TRBD2 for D (5 bases each). Per germline, CDR1 SEHNR and CDR2 FQNEAQ (reference sequence). The CDR3 sequence is 11 residues long. CDR3 protein: CASNTGREQFF. In nucleotides, the CDR3 is TGCGCCAGCAATACGGGGCGGGAGCAGTTCTTC.

The chain joins TRBV7-9 to TRBJ2-5; 7 bases agree with TRBD1. The V gene's germline CDR1 is SEHNR and CDR2 FQNEAQ (reference sequence). Losses at the gene ends were 6 bases for V and 2 bases for J; bases not matched to a gene: 9. This CDR3 is built from 15 residues. The CDR3 DNA sequence: TGTGCCAGCAGACCTCCGGGACAGACTCAAGAGACCCAGTACTTC. Amino acids: CASRPPGQTQETQYF.

V usage is TRBV28 and J usage is TRBJ2-1, with 7 bases that match TRBD2. The length of the CDR3 is 17 residues. Germline-derived CDR1 and CDR2 are MDHEN and SYDVKM. Trimming cost V 2 bases and J 6 bases; bases outside gene matches: 13. The CDR3 loop reads CASSLGLAEGWINEQFF. CDR3 nucleotide sequence: TGTGCCAGCAGTTTAGGGCTAGCGGAGGGATGGATCAATGAGCAGTTCTTC.

The chain links TRBV6-5 to TRBJ1-2; TRBD1 matches at 7 bases. The CDR3 has 15 amino acids. J gave up 3 bases and V 0 bases, and 4 bases lay outside the gene matches. CDR1 and CDR2 from the germline V gene are MNHEY and SVGAGI. The CDR3 region is CASSYSDRADYGYTF. CDR3 coding DNA: TGTGCCAGCAGTTACTCCGACAGGGCCGACTATGGCTACACCTTC.

The J gene is TRBJ2-1, the V gene TRBV9, with 9 bases that match TRBD1. The CDR3 is made up of 16 amino acids. The trim removed 3 bases at V and 8 bases at J, leaving 12 bases unmatched. Germline V gene sequence: CDR1 SGDLS, CDR2 YYNGEE. CDR3 protein: CASSEGVLGDRDEQFF. The DNA of the CDR3 is TGTGCCAGCAGCGAGGGAGTTTTGGGGGACAGGGATGAGCAGTTCTTC.

This rearrangement joins TRBV21-1 to TRBJ2-1. TRBV21-1 is deemed a pseudogene. The CDR3 extends over 17 amino acids. The CDR3 sequence: CASSQARTPQLGNEQFF. Written as DNA, the CDR3 is TGTGCCAGCAGCCAAGCCCGTACCCCCCAGCTGGGGAATGAGCAGTTCTTC.

The rearrangement joins TRBV6-5 to TRBJ2-2; D is undetermined. V gave up 6 bases and J gave up 1 base, with 12 bases separating them. Germline V CDR1 and CDR2: MNHEY, SVGAGI. The CDR3 runs to 15 residues. The CDR3 nucleotides read TGTGCCAGCAGCCCTGGACCTCTGAACACCGGGGAGCTGTTTTTT. Translated, it gives CASSPGPLNTGELFF.

With respect to this clone: Its ends do not fully match the called genes, so a read error is possible. The chain employs TRBV14 and TRBJ2-7; perhaps TRBD1 as D (6 bases). This CDR3 region has 15 residues. The germline V gene has CDR1 SGHDN and CDR2 FVKESK. CDR3 nucleotides: TGTGCCACCAGCAAGACAGGACAGTCCCCCTACGAGCAGTACTTC. Encoded protein: CATSKTGQSPYEQYF. The whole variable domain, filled in from reference TRBV14 and TRBJ2-7, reads EAGVTQFPSHSVIEKGQTVTLRCDPISGHDNLYWYRRVMGKEIKFLLHFVKESKQDESGMPNNRFLAERTGGTYSTLKVQPAELEDSGVYFCATSKTGQSPYEQYFGPGTRLTVT.

This rearrangement joins TRBV28 to TRBJ2-7, with D uncertain. Germline V lookup: CDR1 MDHEN, CDR2 SYDVKM. With 5 bases removed from V and 1 base from J, the gap between germline ends came to 12 bases. The CDR3 contains 14 residues. The CDR3 loop is CASSQFQVSYEQYF. CDR3 coding DNA: TGTGCCAGCAGTCAATTTCAGGTTTCCTACGAGCAGTACTTC.

The chain has TRBV19 and TRBJ2-5; no definite D call. The length of the CDR3 is 13 residues. Germline CDR1 and CDR2: LNHDA and SQIVND (reference sequence). Trimming took 5 bases from V and 5 from J, leaving 12 bases between them. The CDR3 DNA is TGTGCCAGTAGTCCTGGGTCGAGGGAGACCCAGTACTTC. The encoded protein is CASSPGSRETQYF.

The chain links TRBV7-6 to TRBJ1-2; 11 bases are a match to TRBD1. Germline assignment: CDR1 SGHVS and CDR2 FNYEAQ. Trimming took 3 bases from V and 5 from J; bases not matched to a gene: 11. The length of the CDR3 is 17 residues. The CDR3 here is CASSFSFGTGGSYGYTF. The CDR3 DNA reads as TGTGCCAGCAGCTTCTCCTTCGGGACAGGGGGAAGTTATGGCTACACCTTC.

The chain uses TRBV11-2 and TRBJ2-1; possibly TRBD2 for D (6 bases). The CDR3 spans 13 residues. Trimming stripped 1 base from V and 7 bases from J, with 8 bases between. CDR1 and CDR2 (germline): SGHAT, FQNNGV. The CDR3 is CASSLAGGNEQFF. The CDR3 nucleotides read TGTGCCAGCAGCTTAGCCGGGGGTAATGAGCAGTTCTTC.

The chain employs TRBV9 and TRBJ2-1; perhaps D is TRBD1 or TRBD2 (5 bases each). Germline loops: CDR1 SGDLS, CDR2 YYNGEE. Trimming took 4 bases from V and 3 from J, leaving 14 bases between them. CDR3 length: 15 residues. The CDR3: CASSPRGADYNEQFF. In nucleotides, the CDR3 is TGTGCCAGCAGCCCGCGAGGGGCTGACTACAATGAGCAGTTCTTC. The full variable domain, its missing parts supplied by reference TRBV9 and TRBJ2-1, is DSGVTQTPKHLITATGQRVTLRCSPRSGDLSVYWYQQSLDQGLQFLIQYYNGEERAKGNILERFSAQQFPDLHSELNLSSLELGDSALYFCASSPRGADYNEQFFGPGTRLTVL.

V usage is TRBV19 and J usage is TRBJ1-1, with unresolved D. The CDR3 covers 13 residues. The germline V and J ends were trimmed by 5 bases and 1 base, with 8 bases remaining between them. The germline V gene encodes CDR1 LNHDA and CDR2 SQIVND (reference sequence). The CDR3 nucleotides read TGTGCCAGTAGTCCCGATTGGAACACTGAAGCTTTCTTT. It codes for CASSPDWNTEAFF.

This clone appeared once. This chain links TRBV4-1 with TRBJ1-2; D is unclear. There are 14 residues in the CDR3. V lost 1 base and J lost 2, with 8 bases in between. CDR1 is MGHRA, CDR2 YSYEKL, per germline. The CDR3 loop reads CASSQVGGNYGYTF. The DNA for the CDR3 is TGCGCCAGCAGCCAAGTCGGCGGGAACTATGGCTACACCTTC.

This clone was detected only once. The genes are TRBV7-8 and TRBJ1-1, with a tentative D call TRBD1 (6 bases). Germline CDR1 and CDR2: SGHVS and FQNEAQ. The CDR3 covers 14 residues. V lost 2 bases to trimming and J lost 5 bases, with 12 bases between them. CDR3 residues: CASSLNRVGTEAFF. In DNA, the CDR3 is TGTGCCAGCAGCTTAAACAGGGTAGGGACTGAAGCTTTCTTT.

The rearrangement links TRBV7-3 to TRBJ2-3; TRBD2 matches 16 bases. Germline values: CDR1 SGHTA, CDR2 FQGTGA. With V trimmed by 4 bases and J by 0 bases, 13 bases remained unmatched. The CDR3 runs to 21 residues. The CDR3 is CASSSGPSGLAGGPSTDTQYF. Here the CDR3 DNA reads TGTGCCAGCAGCTCCGGGCCTTCGGGACTAGCGGGAGGGCCGAGCACAGATACGCAGTATTTT.

This chain uses TRBV5-1 with TRBJ2-7, with D unresolved. Germline CDR1 SGHRS, CDR2 YFSETQ. V was shortened by 0 bases and J by 3 bases, with 7 bases between the two germline ends. CDR3 length: 13 amino acids. This CDR3 reads CASSLGSHYEQYF. CDR3 bases: TGCGCCAGCAGCTTGGGGTCTCACTACGAGCAGTACTTC. Full variable domain (rest looked up from reference TRBV5-1 and TRBJ2-7): KAGVTQTPRYLIKTRGQQVTLSCSPISGHRSVSWYQQTPGQGLQFLFEYFSETQRNKGNFPGRFSGRQFSNSRSEMNVSTLELGDSALYLCASSLGSHYEQYFGPGTRLTVT.

About this clone: The sample has other DNA sequences that encode this CDR3 too. This CDR3 reads CASSPRTDQETQYF. DNA for the CDR3: TGTGCCAGCAGCCCGCGGACAGATCAAGAGACCCAGTACTTC. V gene TRBV9 combines with J gene TRBJ2-5; D is perhaps TRBD1 (6 bases). The CDR3 totals 14 residues. Trimming pared 4 bases from V and 2 bases from J, leaving 12 bases between. Per the germline V gene, CDR1 is SGDLS and CDR2 is YYNGEE.

The chain combines TRBV13 with TRBJ1-1; D perhaps matches TRBD1 (6 bases). V was pared by 5 bases and J by 4 bases, with 11 bases between. The germline CDR1 and CDR2 sequences are PRHDT and FYEKMQ (reference sequence). The CDR3 has 13 amino acids. Here the CDR3 reads CASSGTGITEAFF. The DNA for the CDR3 is TGTGCCAGCAGCGGCACAGGGATCACTGAAGCTTTCTTT.